One and the same sample provided the 5 T cell receptor beta chains below, sequenced in a study of cytomegalovirus exposure and HLA in healthy donors. Assay used: immunoSEQ multiplex PCR; TCRdb lists only in-frame clones, some missing. The sample includes roughly 130,000 clones, about 90% seen only once; the top ten take nearly 3%. Source material: PBMCs. These receptors all come from a man between 18 and 35 years old in good health and CMV-seronegative.

The gene calls are TRBV11-2 and TRBJ2-7, with D possibly matching TRBD1 (6 bases). V was clipped by 4 bases and J by 4 bases, with 14 bases between them. Germline V gene data show CDR1 as SGHAT and CDR2 as FQNNGV. CDR3 length: 14 residues. The CDR3 reads CASSSGQGYYEQYF. CDR3 sequence (DNA): TGTGCCAGCAGCTCGGGTCAGGGGTATTACGAGCAGTACTTC. The full variable domain, in which reference TRBV11-2 and TRBJ2-7 provide the parts outside the CDR3, is EAGVAQSPRYKIIEKRQSVAFWCNPISGHATLYWYQQILGQGPKLLIQFQNNGVVDDSQLPKDRFSAERLKGVDSTLKIQPAKLEDSAVYLCASSSGQGYYEQYFGPGTRLTVT.

The chain is built from TRBV15 and TRBJ2-7; the match to TRBD1 covers 8 bases. V was clipped by 1 base and J by 4 bases; unmatched bases: 15. Per the germline V gene, CDR1 is LNHNV and CDR2 is YYDKDF (reference sequence). The CDR3 is made up of 18 amino acids. CDR3 DNA: TGTGCCACCAGCAGAGCCGGGACAGGTTACCCCCCACCGTACGAGCAGTACTTC. Translation: CATSRAGTGYPPPYEQYF.

This chain links TRBV9 with TRBJ2-1; 10 bases line up with TRBD2. The CDR3 is 17 amino acids. Germline CDR1 reads SGDLS; CDR2 reads YYNGEE. With V trimmed by 0 bases and J by 1 base, 4 bases remained unmatched. The CDR3 sequence is CASSVVTSGMSYNEQFF. CDR3 DNA: TGTGCCAGCAGCGTAGTTACTAGCGGGATGTCCTACAATGAGCAGTTCTTC.

The V call is TRBV25-1, the J call TRBJ1-2; 10 bases are shared with TRBD1. This CDR3 is built from 18 residues. V lost 3 bases and J lost 1; bases outside the gene matches: 11. Per the germline V gene, CDR1 is MGHDK and CDR2 is SYGVNS. CDR3 loop: CASSDSRQGASLNYGYTF. CDR3 nucleotides: TGTGCCAGCAGTGATTCAAGACAGGGGGCGTCTCTTAACTATGGCTACACCTTC.

The chain combines TRBV7-9 with TRBJ1-2, with D perhaps matching TRBD1 (6 bases). The CDR3 spans 16 residues. In germline, CDR1 is SEHNR, CDR2 FQNEAQ (reference sequence). V lost 4 bases to trimming and J lost 0 bases, with 15 bases between them. Here the CDR3 DNA reads TGTGCCAGCAGCTCCGGTTGGACAGCACCTAACTATGGCTACACCTTC. It encodes CASSSGWTAPNYGYTF.